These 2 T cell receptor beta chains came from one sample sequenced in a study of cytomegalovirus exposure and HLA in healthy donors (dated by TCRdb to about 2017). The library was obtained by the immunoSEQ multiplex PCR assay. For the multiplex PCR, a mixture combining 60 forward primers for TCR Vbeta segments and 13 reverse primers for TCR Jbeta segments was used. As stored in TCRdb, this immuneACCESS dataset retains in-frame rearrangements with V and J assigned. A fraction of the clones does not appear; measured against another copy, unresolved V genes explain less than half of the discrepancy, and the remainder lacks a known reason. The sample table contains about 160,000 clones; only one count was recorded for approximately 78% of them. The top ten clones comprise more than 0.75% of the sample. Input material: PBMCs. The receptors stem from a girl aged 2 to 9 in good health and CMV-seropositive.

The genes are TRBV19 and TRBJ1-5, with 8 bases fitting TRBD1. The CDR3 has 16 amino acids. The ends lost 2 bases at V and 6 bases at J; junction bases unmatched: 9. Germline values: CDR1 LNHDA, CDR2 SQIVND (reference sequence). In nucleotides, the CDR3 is TGTGCCAGTAGTATATTGGGCAGGGGGCACGGTCAGCCCCAGCATTTT. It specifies CASSILGRGHGQPQHF.

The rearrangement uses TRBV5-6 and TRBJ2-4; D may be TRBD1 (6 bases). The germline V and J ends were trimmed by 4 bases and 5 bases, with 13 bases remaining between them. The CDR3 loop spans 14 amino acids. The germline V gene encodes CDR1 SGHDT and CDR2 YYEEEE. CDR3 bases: TGTGCCAGCAGCACCCTGACAGGAGAAAACATTCAGTACTTC. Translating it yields CASSTLTGENIQYF.